This T cell receptor (beta chain) is from a study of cytomegalovirus exposure and HLA in healthy donors. With respect to this clone: What it binds is unknown.

All the people who gave samples were healthy bone marrow donors. Notes on the study in general: Data from an earlier analysis indicated that most TCR beta V segments were productive either about 87% or about 30% of the time. What TCR beta sequences reportedly achieved was accurate prediction of HLA-A and HLA-B alleles in most subjects. Testing in vitro showed a few CMV-associated chains specific for CMV antigens.

PCR employed 60 Vbeta and 13 Jbeta primers. The protocol was immunoSEQ multiplex PCR, while the TCRdb copy is restricted to in-frame clones and leaves out a portion. The table shows a few hundred thousand clones, with 85% to 95% occurring only once. This sequence originates from a girl aged 2-15 years in good health and CMV-seronegative. Source material: PBMCs.

The DNA for the CDR3 is TGTGCCTGGAGTGCTGCTTTCGACAGTCTTAGCAATCAGCCCCAGCATTTT. Translated, it gives CAWSAAFDSLSNQPQHF. The rearrangement links TRBV30 to TRBJ1-5; D is possibly TRBD1 (5 bases). Germline lookup yields CDR1 GTSNPN and CDR2 SVGIG (reference sequence). CDR3 size: 17 residues. V lost 1 base and J lost 0, with 16 bases in between.